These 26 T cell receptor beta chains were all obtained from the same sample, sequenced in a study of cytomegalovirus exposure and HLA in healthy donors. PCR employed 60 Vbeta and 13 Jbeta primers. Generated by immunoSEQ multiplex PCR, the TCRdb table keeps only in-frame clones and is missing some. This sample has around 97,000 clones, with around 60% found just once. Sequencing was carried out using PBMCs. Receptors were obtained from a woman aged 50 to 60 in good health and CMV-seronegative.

CDR3 sequence reads: CASSLEGANYGYTF. CDR3 DNA: TGCGCCAGCAGCTTAGAGGGGGCAAACTATGGCTACACCTTC. V is TRBV5-1 and J is TRBJ1-2; 7 bases align to TRBD1. Germline V gives CDR1 SGHRS, CDR2 YFSETQ. The CDR3 sequence is 14 residues long. Losses at the gene ends were 2 bases for V and 2 bases for J; bases not matched to a gene: 3. Together with reference TRBV5-1 and TRBJ1-2, the CDR3 gives the full variable domain: KAGVTQTPRYLIKTRGQQVTLSCSPISGHRSVSWYQQTPGQGLQFLFEYFSETQRNKGNFPGRFSGRQFSNSRSEMNVSTLELGDSALYLCASSLEGANYGYTFGSGTRLTVV.

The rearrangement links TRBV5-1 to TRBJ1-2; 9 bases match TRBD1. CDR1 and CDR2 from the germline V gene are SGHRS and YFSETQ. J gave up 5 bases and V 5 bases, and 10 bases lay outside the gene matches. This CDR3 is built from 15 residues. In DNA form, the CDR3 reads TGCGCCAGCAGTTCAAACTACGGGACAGGGTATGGCTACACCTTC. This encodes CASSSNYGTGYGYTF.

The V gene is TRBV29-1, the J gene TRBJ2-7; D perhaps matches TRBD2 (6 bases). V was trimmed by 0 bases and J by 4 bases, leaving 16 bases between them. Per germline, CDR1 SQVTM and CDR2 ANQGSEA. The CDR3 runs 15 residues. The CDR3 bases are TGCAGCGTTGAAGACCGGTCTGGAGGGAGGTACGAGCAGTACTTC. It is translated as CSVEDRSGGRYEQYF.

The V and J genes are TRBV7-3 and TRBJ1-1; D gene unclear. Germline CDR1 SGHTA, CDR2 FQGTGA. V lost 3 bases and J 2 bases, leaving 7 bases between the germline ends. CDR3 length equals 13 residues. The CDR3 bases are TGTGCCAGCAGCTTTTGGGCAAACACTGAAGCTTTCTTT. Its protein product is CASSFWANTEAFF. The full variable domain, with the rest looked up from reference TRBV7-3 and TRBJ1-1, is GAGVSQTPSNKVTEKGKYVELRCDPISGHTALYWYRQSLGQGPEFLIYFQGTGAADDSGLPNDRFFAVRPEGSVSTLKIQRTERGDSAVYLCASSFWANTEAFFGQGTRLTVV.

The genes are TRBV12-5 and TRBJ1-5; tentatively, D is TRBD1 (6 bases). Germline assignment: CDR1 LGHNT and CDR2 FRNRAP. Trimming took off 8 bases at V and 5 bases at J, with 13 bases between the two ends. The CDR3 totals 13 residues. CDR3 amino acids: CASFRGGDQPQHF. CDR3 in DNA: TGTGCTAGTTTCAGGGGAGGGGATCAGCCCCAGCATTTT.

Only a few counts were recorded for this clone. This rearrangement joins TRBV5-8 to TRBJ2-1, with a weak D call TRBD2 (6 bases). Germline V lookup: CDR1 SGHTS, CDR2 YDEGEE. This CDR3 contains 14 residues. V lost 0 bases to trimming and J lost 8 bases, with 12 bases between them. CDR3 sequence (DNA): TGTGCCAGCAGCTTGGTTGCGGGATCGGATGAGCAGTTCTTC. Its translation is CASSLVAGSDEQFF.

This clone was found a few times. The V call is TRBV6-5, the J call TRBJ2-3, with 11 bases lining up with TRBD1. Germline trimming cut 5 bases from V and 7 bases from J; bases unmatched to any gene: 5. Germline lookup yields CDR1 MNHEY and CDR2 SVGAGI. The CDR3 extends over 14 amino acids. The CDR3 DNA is TGTGCCAGCAGTACCGGGACAGGGGGAAATACGCAGTATTTT. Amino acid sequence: CASSTGTGGNTQYF.

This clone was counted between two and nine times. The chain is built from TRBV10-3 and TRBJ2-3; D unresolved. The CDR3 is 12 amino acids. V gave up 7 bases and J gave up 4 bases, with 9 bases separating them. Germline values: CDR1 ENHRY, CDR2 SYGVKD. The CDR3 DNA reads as TGTGCCATCAACGGCGGAGCAGATACGCAGTATTTT. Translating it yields CAINGGADTQYF.

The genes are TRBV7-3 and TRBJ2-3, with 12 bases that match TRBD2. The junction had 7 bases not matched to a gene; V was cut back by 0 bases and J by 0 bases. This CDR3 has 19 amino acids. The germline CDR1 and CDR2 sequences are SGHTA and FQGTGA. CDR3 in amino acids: CASSLTSLAGGPSTDTQYF. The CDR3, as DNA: TGTGCCAGCAGCTTAACGAGTCTAGCGGGAGGGCCGAGCACAGATACGCAGTATTTT. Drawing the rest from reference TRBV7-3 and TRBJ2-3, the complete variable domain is GAGVSQTPSNKVTEKGKYVELRCDPISGHTALYWYRQSLGQGPEFLIYFQGTGAADDSGLPNDRFFAVRPEGSVSTLKIQRTERGDSAVYLCASSLTSLAGGPSTDTQYFGPGTRLTVL.

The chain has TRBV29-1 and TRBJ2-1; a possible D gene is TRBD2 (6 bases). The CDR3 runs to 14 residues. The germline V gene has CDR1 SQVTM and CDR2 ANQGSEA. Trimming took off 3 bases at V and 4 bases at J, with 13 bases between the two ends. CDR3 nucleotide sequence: TGCAGCGTTGATATTAGCGGTGGGTACAATGAGCAGTTCTTC. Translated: CSVDISGGYNEQFF.

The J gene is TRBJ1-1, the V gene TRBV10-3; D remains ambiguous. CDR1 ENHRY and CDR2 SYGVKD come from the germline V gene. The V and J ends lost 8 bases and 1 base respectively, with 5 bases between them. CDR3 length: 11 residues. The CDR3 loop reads CAILRNTEAFF. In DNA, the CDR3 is TGTGCCATCTTGAGGAACACTGAAGCTTTCTTT.

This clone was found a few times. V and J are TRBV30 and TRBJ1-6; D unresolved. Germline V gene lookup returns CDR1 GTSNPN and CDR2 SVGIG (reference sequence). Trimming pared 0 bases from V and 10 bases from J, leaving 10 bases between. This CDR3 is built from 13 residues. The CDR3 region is CAWSVAGRSPLHF. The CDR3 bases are TGTGCCTGGAGTGTGGCAGGTCGATCACCCCTCCACTTT. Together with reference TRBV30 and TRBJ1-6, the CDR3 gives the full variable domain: SQTIHQWPATLVQPVGSPLSLECTVEGTSNPNLYWYRQAAGRGLQLLFYSVGIGQISSEVPQNLSASRPQDRQFILSSKKLLLSDSGFYLCAWSVAGRSPLHFGNGTRLTVT.

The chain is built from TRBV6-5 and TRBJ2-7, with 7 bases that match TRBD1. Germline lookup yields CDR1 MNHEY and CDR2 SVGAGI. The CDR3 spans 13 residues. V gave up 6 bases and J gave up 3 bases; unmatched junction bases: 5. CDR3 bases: TGTGCCAGCAGGAGGGGACAGAACTACGAGCAGTACTTC. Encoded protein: CASRRGQNYEQYF.

The CDR3, as DNA: TGTGCCAGCAGCCCTCGAAGAGGGGACTCCACTGAAGCTTTCTTT. Protein: CASSPRRGDSTEAFF. V usage is TRBV7-8 and J usage is TRBJ1-1; possibly TRBD1 for D (5 bases). CDR3 size: 15 residues. CDR1 and CDR2 (germline): SGHVS, FQNEAQ. The V end was cut by 5 bases, the J end by 4 bases, with 17 bases between.

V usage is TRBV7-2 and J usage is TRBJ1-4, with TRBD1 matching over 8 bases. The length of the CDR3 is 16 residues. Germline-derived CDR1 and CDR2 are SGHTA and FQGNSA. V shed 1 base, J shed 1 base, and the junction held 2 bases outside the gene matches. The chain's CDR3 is CASSLGGQGTNEKLFF. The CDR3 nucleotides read TGTGCCAGCAGCTTAGGTGGACAGGGAACTAATGAAAAACTGTTTTTT.

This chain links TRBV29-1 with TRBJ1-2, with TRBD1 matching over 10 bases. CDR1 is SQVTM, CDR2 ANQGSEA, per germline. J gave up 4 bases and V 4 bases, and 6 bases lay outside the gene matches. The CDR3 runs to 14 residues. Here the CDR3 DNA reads TGCAGCGTTGTCCCGACAGGGGGCGGCTATGGCTACACCTTC. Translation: CSVVPTGGGYGYTF.

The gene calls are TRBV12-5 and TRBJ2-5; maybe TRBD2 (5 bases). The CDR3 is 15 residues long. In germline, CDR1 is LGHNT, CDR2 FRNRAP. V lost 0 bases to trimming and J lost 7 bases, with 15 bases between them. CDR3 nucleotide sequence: TGTGCTAGTGGTTTGGTACTTGGGAGAGCACTGACCCAGTACTTC. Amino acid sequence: CASGLVLGRALTQYF.

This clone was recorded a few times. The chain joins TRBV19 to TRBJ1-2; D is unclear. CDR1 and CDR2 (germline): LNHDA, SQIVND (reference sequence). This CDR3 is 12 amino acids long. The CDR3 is CAVEFQNYGYTF. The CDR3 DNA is TGTGCAGTTGAATTCCAGAACTATGGCTACACCTTC.

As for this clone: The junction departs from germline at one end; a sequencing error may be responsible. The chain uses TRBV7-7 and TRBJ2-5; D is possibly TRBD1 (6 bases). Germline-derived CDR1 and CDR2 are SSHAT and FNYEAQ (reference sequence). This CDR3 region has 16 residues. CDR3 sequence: CASSPTGFGFQETQYF. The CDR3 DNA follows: TGTGCTAGCAGCCCTACAGGGTTCGGATTCCAAGAGACCCAGTACTTC.

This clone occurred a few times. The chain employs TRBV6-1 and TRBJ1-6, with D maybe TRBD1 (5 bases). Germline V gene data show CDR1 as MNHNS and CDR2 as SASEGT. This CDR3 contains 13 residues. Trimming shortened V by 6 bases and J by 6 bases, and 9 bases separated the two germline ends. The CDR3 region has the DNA TGTGCCAGCAGAGGGGCCCTTAATTCACCCCTCCACTTT. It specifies CASRGALNSPLHF.

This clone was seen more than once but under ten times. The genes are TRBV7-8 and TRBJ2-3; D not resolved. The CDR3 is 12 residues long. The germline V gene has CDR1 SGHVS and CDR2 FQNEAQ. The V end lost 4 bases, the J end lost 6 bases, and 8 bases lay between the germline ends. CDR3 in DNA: TGTGCCAGCAGCTCCTTGCGGGATACGCAGTATTTT. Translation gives CASSSLRDTQYF.

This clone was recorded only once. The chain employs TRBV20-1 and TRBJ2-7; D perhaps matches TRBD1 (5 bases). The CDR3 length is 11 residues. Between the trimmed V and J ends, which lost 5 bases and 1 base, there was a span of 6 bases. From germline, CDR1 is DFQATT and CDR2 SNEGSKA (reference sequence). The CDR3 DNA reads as TGCAGTGCTGGGGCATCCTACGAGCAGTACTTC. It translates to CSAGASYEQYF.

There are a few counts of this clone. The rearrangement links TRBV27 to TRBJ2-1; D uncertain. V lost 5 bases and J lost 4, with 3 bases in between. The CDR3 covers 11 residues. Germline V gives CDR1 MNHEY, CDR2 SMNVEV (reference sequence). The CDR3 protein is CASSQYNEQFF. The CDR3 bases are TGTGCCAGCAGTCAATACAATGAGCAGTTCTTC.

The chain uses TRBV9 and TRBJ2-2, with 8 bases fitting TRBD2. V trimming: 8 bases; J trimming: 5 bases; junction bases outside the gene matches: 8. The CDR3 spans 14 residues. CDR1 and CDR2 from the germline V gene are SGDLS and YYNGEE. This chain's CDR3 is CASTGGGWTGELFF. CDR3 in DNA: TGTGCCAGTACGGGAGGGGGATGGACCGGGGAGCTGTTTTTT.

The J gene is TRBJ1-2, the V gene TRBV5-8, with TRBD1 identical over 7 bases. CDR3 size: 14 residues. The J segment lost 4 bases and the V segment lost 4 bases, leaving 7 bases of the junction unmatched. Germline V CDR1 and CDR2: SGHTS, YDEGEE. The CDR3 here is CASSRTTGTYGYTF. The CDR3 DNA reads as TGTGCCAGCAGCCGGACGACAGGGACCTATGGCTACACCTTC.

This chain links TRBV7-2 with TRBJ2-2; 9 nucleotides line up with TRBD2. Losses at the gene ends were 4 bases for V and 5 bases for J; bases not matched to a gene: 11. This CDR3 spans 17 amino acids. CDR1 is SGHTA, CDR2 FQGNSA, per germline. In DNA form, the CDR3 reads TGTGCCAGCAGCTCCCCCTTAGCGGGAGATTCTACCGGGGAGCTGTTTTTT. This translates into CASSSPLAGDSTGELFF. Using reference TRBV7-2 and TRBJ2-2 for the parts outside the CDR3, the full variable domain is GAGVSQSPSNKVTEKGKDVELRCDPISGHTALYWYRQSLGQGLEFLIYFQGNSAPDKSGLPSDRFSAERTGGSVSTLTIQRTQQEDSAVYLCASSSPLAGDSTGELFFGEGSRLTVL.